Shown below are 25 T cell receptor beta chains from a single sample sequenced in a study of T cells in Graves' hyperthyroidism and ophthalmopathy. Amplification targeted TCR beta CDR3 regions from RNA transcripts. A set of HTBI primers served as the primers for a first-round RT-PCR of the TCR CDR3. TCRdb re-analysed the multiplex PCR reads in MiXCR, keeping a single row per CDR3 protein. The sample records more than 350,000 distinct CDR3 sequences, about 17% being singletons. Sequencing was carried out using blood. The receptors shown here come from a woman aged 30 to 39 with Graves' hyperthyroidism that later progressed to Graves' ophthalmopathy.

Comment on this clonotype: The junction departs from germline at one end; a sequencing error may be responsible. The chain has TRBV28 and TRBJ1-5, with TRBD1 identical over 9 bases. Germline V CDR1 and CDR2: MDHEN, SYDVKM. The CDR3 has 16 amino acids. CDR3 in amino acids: CPSRPIGTGSGQPQHF. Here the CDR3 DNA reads TGTCCCAGCAGACCGATCGGGACAGGGTCGGGTCAGCCCCAGCATTTT.

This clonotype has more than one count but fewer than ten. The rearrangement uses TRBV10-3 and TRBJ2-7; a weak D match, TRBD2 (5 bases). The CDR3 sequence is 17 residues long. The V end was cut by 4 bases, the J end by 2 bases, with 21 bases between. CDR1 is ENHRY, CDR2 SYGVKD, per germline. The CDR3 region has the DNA TGTGCCATCAGTGCGCCCCCCGCCTCGGCCGGGGCCTACGAGCAGTACTTC. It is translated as CAISAPPASAGAYEQYF.

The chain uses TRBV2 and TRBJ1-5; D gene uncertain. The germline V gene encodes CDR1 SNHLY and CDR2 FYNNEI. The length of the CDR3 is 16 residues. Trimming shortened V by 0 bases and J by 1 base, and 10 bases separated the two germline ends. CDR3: CASSEALGRSNQPQHF. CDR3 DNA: TGTGCCAGCAGTGAAGCGTTAGGGCGAAGCAATCAGCCCCAGCATTTT.

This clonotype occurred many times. The CDR3 nucleotides are TGTGCCAGCAAGGGGCTAGAGGGGGGGACCTACGAGCAGTACTTC. It codes for CASKGLEGGTYEQYF. This chain joins TRBV28 and TRBJ2-7, with D perhaps matching TRBD2 (7 bases). CDR3 length: 15 amino acids. Per germline, CDR1 MDHEN and CDR2 SYDVKM. V was pared by 7 bases and J by 2 bases, with 18 bases between.

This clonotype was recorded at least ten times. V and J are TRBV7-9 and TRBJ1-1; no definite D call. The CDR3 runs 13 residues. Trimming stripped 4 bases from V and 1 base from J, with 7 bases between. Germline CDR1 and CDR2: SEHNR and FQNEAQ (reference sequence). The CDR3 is CASSSQPNTEAFF. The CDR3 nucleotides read TGTGCCAGCAGCTCACAACCGAACACTGAAGCTTTCTTT.

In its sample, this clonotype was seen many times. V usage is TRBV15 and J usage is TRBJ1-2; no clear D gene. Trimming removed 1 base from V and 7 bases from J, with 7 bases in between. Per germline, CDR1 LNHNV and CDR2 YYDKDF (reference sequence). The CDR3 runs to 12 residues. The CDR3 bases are TGTGCCACCAGCAGAGGGACTGGTGGCTACACCTTC. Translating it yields CATSRGTGGYTF. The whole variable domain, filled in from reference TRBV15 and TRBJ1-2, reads DAMVIQNPRYQVTQFGKPVTLSCSQTLNHNVMYWYQQKSSQAPKLLFHYYDKDFNNEADTPDNFQSRRPNTSFCFLDIRSPGLGDTAMYLCATSRGTGGYTFGSGTRLTVV.

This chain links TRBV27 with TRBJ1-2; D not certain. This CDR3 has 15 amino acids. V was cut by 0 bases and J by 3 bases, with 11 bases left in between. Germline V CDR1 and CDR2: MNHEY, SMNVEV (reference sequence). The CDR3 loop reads CASSLSKGFDYGYTF. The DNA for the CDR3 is TGTGCCAGCAGTTTATCGAAGGGTTTTGACTATGGCTACACCTTC.

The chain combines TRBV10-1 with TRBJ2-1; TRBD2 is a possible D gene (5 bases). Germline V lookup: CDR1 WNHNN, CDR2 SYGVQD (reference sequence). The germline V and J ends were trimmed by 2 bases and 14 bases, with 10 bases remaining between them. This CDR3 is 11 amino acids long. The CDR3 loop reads CASSEGSWKFF. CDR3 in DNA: TGCGCCAGCAGTGAGGGGAGCTGGAAGTTCTTC.

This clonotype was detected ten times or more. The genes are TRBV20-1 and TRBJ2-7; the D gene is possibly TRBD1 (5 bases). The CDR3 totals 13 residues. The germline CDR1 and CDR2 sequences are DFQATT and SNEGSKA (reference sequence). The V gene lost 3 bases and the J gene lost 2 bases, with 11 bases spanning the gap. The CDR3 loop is CSASPGKTYEQYF. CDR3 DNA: TGCAGTGCTAGCCCAGGGAAGACCTACGAGCAGTACTTC.

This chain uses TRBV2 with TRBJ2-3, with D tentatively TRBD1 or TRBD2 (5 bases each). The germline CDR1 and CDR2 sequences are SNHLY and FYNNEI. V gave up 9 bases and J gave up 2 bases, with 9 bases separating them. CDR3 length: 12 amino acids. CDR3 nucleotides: TGTGCCAGGGGGACGGACACAGATACGCAGTATTTT. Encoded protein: CARGTDTDTQYF.

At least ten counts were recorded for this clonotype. CDR3 region: CASSFSRGDTGELFF. DNA for the CDR3: TGCGCCAGCAGCTTCAGCAGGGGGGACACCGGGGAGCTGTTTTTT. V usage is TRBV5-1 and J usage is TRBJ2-2, with a possible D match to TRBD1 (7 bases). CDR1 and CDR2 (germline): SGHRS, YFSETQ. This CDR3 spans 15 amino acids. The ends were cut back, 2 bases at V and 3 bases at J, with 11 bases in the middle.

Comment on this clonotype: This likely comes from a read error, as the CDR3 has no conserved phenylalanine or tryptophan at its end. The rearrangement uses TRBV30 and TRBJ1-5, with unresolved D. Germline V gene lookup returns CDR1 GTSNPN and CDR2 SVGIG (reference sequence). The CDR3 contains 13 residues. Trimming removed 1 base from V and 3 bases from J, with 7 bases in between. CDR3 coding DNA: TGTGCCTGGAGTGGAGGAGACAATCAGCCCCAGCATGTT. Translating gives CAWSGGDNQPQHV.

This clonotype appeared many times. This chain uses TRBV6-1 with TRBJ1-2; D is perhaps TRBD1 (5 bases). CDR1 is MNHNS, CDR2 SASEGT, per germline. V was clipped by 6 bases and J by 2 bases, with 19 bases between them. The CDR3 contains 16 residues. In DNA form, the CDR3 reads TGTGCCAGCAGAGAGCGAAGCGGGACGGAGAACTATGGCTACACCTTC. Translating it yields CASRERSGTENYGYTF.

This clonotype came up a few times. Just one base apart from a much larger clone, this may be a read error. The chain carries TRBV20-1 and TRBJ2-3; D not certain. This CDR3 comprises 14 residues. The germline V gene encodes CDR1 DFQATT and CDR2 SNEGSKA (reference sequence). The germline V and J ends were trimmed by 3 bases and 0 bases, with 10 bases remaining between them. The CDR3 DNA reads TGCAGTGCTAGCTTCCGGAAGAGCACAGATACGCAGTATTTT. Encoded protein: CSASFRKSTDTQYF.

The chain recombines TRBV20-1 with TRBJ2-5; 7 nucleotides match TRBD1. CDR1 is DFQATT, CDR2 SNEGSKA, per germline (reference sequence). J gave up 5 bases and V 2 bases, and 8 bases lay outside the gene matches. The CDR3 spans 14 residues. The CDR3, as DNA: TGCAGTGCTAGACCCCCGACAGGGAGCGAGACCCAGTACTTC. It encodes CSARPPTGSETQYF.

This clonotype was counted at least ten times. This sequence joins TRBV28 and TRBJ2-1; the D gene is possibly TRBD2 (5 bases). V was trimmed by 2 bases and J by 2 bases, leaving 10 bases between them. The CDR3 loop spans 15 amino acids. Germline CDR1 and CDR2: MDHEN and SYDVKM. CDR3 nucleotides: TGTGCCAGCAGTTTAGAGGGAGAGGCCTACAATGAGCAGTTCTTC. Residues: CASSLEGEAYNEQFF.

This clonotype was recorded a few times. In DNA, the CDR3 is TGCGCCAGCAGCCGGGTGGACAGGAACACTGAAGCTTTCTTT. Translating gives CASSRVDRNTEAFF. The V and J genes are TRBV4-1 and TRBJ1-1, with D tentatively TRBD1 (6 bases). Trimming stripped 4 bases from V and 1 base from J, with 10 bases between. This CDR3 contains 14 residues. The germline V gene encodes CDR1 MGHRA and CDR2 YSYEKL.

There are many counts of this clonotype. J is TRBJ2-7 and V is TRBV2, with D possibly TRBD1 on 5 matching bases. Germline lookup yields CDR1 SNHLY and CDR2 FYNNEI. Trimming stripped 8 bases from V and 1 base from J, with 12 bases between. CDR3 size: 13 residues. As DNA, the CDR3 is TGTGCCAGCGAAAGGGGTGTTTCCTACGAGCAGTACTTC. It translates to CASERGVSYEQYF.

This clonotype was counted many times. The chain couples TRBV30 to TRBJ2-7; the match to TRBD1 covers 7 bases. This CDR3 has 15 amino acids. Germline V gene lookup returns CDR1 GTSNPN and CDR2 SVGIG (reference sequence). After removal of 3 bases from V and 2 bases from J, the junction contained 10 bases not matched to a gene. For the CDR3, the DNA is TGTGCCTGGAGGCCCCCCAGGGGGTCTCCCTACGAGCAGTACTTC. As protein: CAWRPPRGSPYEQYF.

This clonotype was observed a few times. The CDR3 loop is CSARPGGTSGHRQETQYF. The CDR3 coding sequence is TGCAGTGCTAGACCTGGGGGGACTAGCGGACACCGTCAAGAGACCCAGTACTTC. The chain employs TRBV20-1 and TRBJ2-5, with 11 bases matching TRBD2. The CDR3 runs to 18 residues. Per the germline V gene, CDR1 is DFQATT and CDR2 is SNEGSKA (reference sequence). The J segment lost 2 bases and the V segment lost 2 bases, leaving 13 bases of the junction unmatched.

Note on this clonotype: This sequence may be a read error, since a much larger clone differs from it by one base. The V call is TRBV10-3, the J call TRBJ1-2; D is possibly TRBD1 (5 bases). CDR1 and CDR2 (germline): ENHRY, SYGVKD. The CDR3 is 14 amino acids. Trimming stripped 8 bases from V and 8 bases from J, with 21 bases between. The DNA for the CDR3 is TGTGCCATCCAGGGACGGGGTGTTATAGGCGGCTACACCTTC. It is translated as CAIQGRGVIGGYTF.

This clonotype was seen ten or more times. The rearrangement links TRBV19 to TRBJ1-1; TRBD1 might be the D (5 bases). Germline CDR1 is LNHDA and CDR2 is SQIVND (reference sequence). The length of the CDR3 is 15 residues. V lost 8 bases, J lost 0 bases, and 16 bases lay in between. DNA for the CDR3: TGTGCCAGTGACGGGGGTTTGGGAATGAACACTGAAGCTTTCTTT. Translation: CASDGGLGMNTEAFF.

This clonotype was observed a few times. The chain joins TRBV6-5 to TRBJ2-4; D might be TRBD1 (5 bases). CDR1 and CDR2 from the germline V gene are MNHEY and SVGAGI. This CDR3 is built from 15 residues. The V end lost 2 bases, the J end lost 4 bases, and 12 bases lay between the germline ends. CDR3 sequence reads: CASSYGAGPKNIQYF. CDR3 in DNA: TGTGCCAGCAGTTACGGGGCAGGGCCTAAAAACATTCAGTACTTC.

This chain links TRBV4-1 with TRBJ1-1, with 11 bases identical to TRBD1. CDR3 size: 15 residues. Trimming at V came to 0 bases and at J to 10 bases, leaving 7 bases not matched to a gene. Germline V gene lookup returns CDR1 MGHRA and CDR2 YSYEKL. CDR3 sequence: CASSQDSGTGGTAFF. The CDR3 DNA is TGCGCCAGCAGCCAAGATTCCGGGACAGGGGGTACAGCTTTCTTT.

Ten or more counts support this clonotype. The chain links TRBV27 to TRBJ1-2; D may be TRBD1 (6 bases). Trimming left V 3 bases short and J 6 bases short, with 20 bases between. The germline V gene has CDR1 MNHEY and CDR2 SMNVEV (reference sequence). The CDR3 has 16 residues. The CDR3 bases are TGTGCCAGCAGTTTTTCTTTGGGGGGCATAAATGATGGCTACACCTTC. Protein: CASSFSLGGINDGYTF.